Below, one T cell receptor (beta chain) is given with its context. The antigen it binds to is not known. No base quality values were provided; no much bigger clone lies one nucleotide off. These data are taken from a study of cytomegalovirus exposure and HLA in healthy donors (dated by TCRdb to between 2016 and 2019). Background for the entire study: An earlier analysis of some 600 of the donors reported about 300 Gb of sequence data and 117 million unique TCR beta sequences obtained from about 200 million T cells. Among a few hundred genotyped donors of the cohort, an average of about 240,000 unique TCR beta nucleotide sequences were sequenced per donor, roughly 20% of them non-productive. Every discovery cohort repertoire had been produced on one sequencing platform. Rather than using new phenotypic data, the later analysis identified candidate immune exposures from TCR beta sequences and from how often those sequences occurred across donors. A later analysis re-examined previously published TCR beta repertoires from more than 550 donors and added high-resolution HLA genotyping to investigate patterns of TCR occurrence. The study used immunosequencing to profile the T cell repertoires of several hundred subjects and linked those repertoires to cytomegalovirus serostatus. The study aimed to test whether cataloging public T cell receptors could reveal signatures of past pathogen exposure. The genetic ancestry cluster associated with self-reported Caucasian donors included about 81% of the 300 to 400 genotyped donors. Typing coverage varied by locus: 629-630 donors for A, B, C, DRB1 and DQB1; roughly 500 for DQA1; 606 for DPA1; roughly 450 for DPB1. In a later genetic analysis, genome-wide SNP genotypes for about 60% of the 666 donors were used, and that subset was treated as a discovery cohort. The study combined high-throughput TCR immunosequencing, statistical association of individual TCRs with disease status, and machine learning to predict cytomegalovirus infection status. Five DR-DQ haplotypes were handled as single units for association and clustering, since linkage in the cohort was strong. Both class I and class II loci were covered by HLA typing, at four-digit resolution. Alongside the repertoire data, information on donor age, sex, ethnicity and CMV serostatus was compiled. In addition to the first cohort of approximately 670 subjects, a separate validation cohort of 100 to 150 different subjects was used. Roughly 300 gigabases of sequencing data and 91 million or so unique TCR sequences made up an early release that covered approximately 650 HLA-typed donors. An earlier analysis of around 540 of the donors applied high-throughput TCR beta sequencing to assess whether each TCR beta V gene segment acted as functional or pseudogenic.

In total, fewer than 750 healthy bone marrow donors made up the cohort. Cohort members were all nominally healthy when sampled, although unrecorded immune exposures were likely present. The donor tested CMV seropositive and was one of the 289 seropositive cohort members. A peripheral blood sample was collected from each donor, and TCR beta sequencing was performed on peripheral blood mononuclear cells. The Qiagen DNeasy Blood Extraction Kit was used to extract genomic DNA from the blood cell samples. The CDR3 runs 18 residues from the cysteine to the phenylalanine. Only the CDR3 region is kept as DNA, spanning 54 bases read in frame from base 1. CDR1 and CDR2 are drawn from the germline V gene: SGHTA, FQGNSA. Unmatched junction bases come to 10, with V trimmed by 2 bases and J by 0 bases. Here is what the overall study found, with its caveats: A later analysis associated 17,000 or so TCR beta sequences with specific HLA alleles at a false discovery rate of 0.05. According to a later analysis, parvovirus B19, influenza, CMV and Epstein-Barr virus appeared linked to several top co-occurrence clusters. Broadly in line with IMGT annotations, most TCR beta V segments showed up in productive rearrangements about 87% or about 30% of the time in an earlier analysis of 587 of the donors. In both the original and validation cohorts, the classifier was reported to diagnose cytomegalovirus status with high specificity and sensitivity. Because the 87-base-pair reads could not distinguish some IMGT-functional V segments, including TRBV6-2 and TRBV6-3, those segments were excluded. In a later analysis, HLA-associated TCR beta chains were found to be more clonally expanded and to have lower generation probabilities than equally common non-associated chains. The authors suggested that the approach could potentially be extended to other disease states and immunological phenotypes. Strong co-occurrence of HLA alleles, especially DR and DQ, made assigning TCR associations to individual alleles difficult. A further reported finding was that TCR beta sequences accurately predicted the HLA-A and HLA-B alleles for most subjects in the first cohort. Three of the identified cytomegalovirus-associated TCR beta chains were confirmed in vitro to be specific for cytomegalovirus antigens. Because some donors lacked HLA typing at each locus, the association tests relied only on the typed subset. In the study, approximately 150 TCR beta chains were listed as associated with cytomegalovirus. According to a later analysis, TCR association rates differed among HLA loci, with DRB1 alleles showing the most associated TCRs and HLA-C alleles showing the fewest. Linkage disequilibrium might explain the correlated functional status among segregating V segments, but an unknown experimental factor could not be ruled out. Most TCR sequences were observed very rarely across donors, whereas some public TCRs were present in many individuals. The only immune exposure information available for the cohort was CMV serostatus. A later analysis found that most CMV-associated TCR beta chains appeared HLA-restricted, with HLA associations seemingly driven largely by CMV exposure. A cluster of highly shared sequence variants was judged likely to be a technical artifact of the sequencing pipeline. According to a later genetic analysis, donors in an Asian-associated ancestry cluster had fewer N-insertions in productive TCRs than the roughly 700-donor mean. Sequencing depth was assumed to be roughly uniform across donors in the presence/absence analyses, though that assumption may not hold. In this cohort, only TCR beta chains were sequenced, and detectable features were limited by the absence of alpha or paired-chain data. In a later genetic analysis, a missense DCLRE1C variant was associated with V-gene and J-gene trimming of TCR beta chains, and the association was replicated in an independent cohort. Because counts were too low, seventeen rarely observed V segments, including chromosome 9 orphons, were left out of the earlier analysis of about 620 of the donors.

The library was prepared using the immunoSEQ multiplex PCR assay. For the multiplex PCR, a mixture combining 60 forward primers for TCR Vbeta segments and 13 reverse primers for TCR Jbeta segments was used. Amplification of the CDR3 region of rearranged TCR beta genes was performed with a multiplex PCR assay on genomic DNA. The amplified TCR beta libraries were sequenced on the Illumina HiSeq System as 87-base-pair reads. On the study's bioinformatics: A later analysis tallied 75 million to 95 million unique TCR beta chains across the 660 or so repertoires, and approximately 12 million of those chains were shared by two or more donors. Raw reads were error-corrected and collapsed into unique sequences by a nearest-neighbor algorithm in which closely related sequences were merged to remove PCR and sequencing errors. CDR3 sequences were aligned to IMGT reference sequences to assign V, D and J gene segments. Each retained sequence needed at least a six-nucleotide match to both a V gene segment and a J gene segment. A rearrangement was called productive if the CDR3 had no stop codons and remained in frame with V and J, and every other rearrangement was called non-productive. Following IMGT convention, CDR3 was defined as the stretch from the second conserved V-encoded cysteine to the conserved J-encoded phenylalanine. The earlier analysis of about 590 of the donors excluded sequences that lacked an unambiguous match to a single V gene segment. In an earlier analysis of 587 of the donors, V segments were called functional above 56.7% productive rearrangements and were called segregating when the between-donor standard deviation exceeded 5%. To diagnose cytomegalovirus status from the catalog of TCR beta chain sequences, a statistical classification framework was built. In a later analysis, V and J genes were assigned by comparing TCR nucleotide sequences against IMGT/GENE-DB human TR gene sequences. Using the TCRdist pipeline, a later analysis assigned CDR3 sequences along with most-parsimonious VDJ recombination scenarios. A later analysis defined each TCR beta chain by its CDR3 amino acid sequence plus V-gene family, and excluded reads lacking a unique V-gene family. A later analysis removed several hundred highly shared, low-generation-probability nucleotide sequences to deal with suspected cross-contamination and a sequencing artifact. For each public chain, a later analysis derived a clonal expansion index from normalized ranks of inferred template counts within each repertoire. In a later analysis, generation probabilities were computed using a VDJ recombination model fitted to out-of-frame rearrangements, and the results were checked against IGoR. A later analysis scored TCR-TCR, TCR-HLA and TCR-CMV co-occurrence with hypergeometric tests, applying a repertoire-size bias correction to TCR pairs. To estimate false discovery rates, a later analysis permuted the HLA or CMV assignments 20 times. A later analysis grouped co-occurring TCRs with DBSCAN, adding TCRdist sequence similarity when clustering within HLA-allele-positive subsets. For co-occurrence clustering, repertoires with fewer than 30,000 or more than 120,000 public chains were excluded, along with several repertoires with anomalous nucleotide sharing. Not all clones reach the TCRdb copy of this immuneACCESS table, which keeps in-frame sequences only. Checked studies attribute under half of the gap to unresolved V genes and leave the rest unexplained. For V, J and clone size, that table is used; D and trimming come from the DNA. The sample table contains 150,000 to 200,000 clones; only one count was recorded for 70% of them. 4.5% to 5% of the sample belongs to the ten largest clones.

The sequence derives from a young man in good health and CMV-seropositive. Recombination joined TRBV7-2 with TRBJ1-2; 9 junctional bases match TRBD1. The sequenced material came from PBMCs. The DNA reads TGTGCCAGCAGCTTAATTCAACCACACAGGGGGCCTAACTATGGCTACACCTTC. It codes for CASSLIQPHRGPNYGYTF.